The source of this T cell receptor beta chain is a study of T cells in Graves' hyperthyroidism and ophthalmopathy. The study, taken as a whole, reports: Separation of ophthalmopathy from stable hyperthyroidism was achieved by a 13 V-J model. The blood repertoire included most of the expanded thyroid clonotypes above 0.001.

It was RNA transcripts that yielded the amplified TCR beta CDR3 regions. The TCR CDR3 first-round RT-PCR relied on the HTBI primer set. From the multiplex PCR reads, TCRdb called clonotypes with MiXCR, one entry per CDR3 protein. Of 550,000 to 600,000 distinct CDR3 sequences in the sample, about 45% were seen once. Concerning this clonotype itself: Its matching antigen is unknown.

In making diagnoses, clinical symptoms, serum thyroxine and TRAb, thyroid ultrasound and orbital computed tomography were all used. The clonotype comes from an adult woman with Graves' disease, either hyperthyroidism or ophthalmopathy (not recorded which). The sequencing input was peripheral blood or thyroid tissue (not recorded which).

CDR3 bases: TGCAGCGTCCCCCTAGCGGGAGGGTTAGGAGAGGAGCTGTTTTTT. This sequence encodes CSVPLAGGLGEELFF. This chain uses TRBV29-1 with TRBJ2-2, with 12 bases lining up with TRBD2. The germline CDR1 and CDR2 sequences are SQVTM and ANQGSEA. V lost 6 bases, J lost 10 bases, and 12 bases stayed unmatched. The CDR3 contains 15 residues.